This T cell receptor (beta chain) is from a study of blood T cell repertoires in COVID-19. Across the whole study: The United States, Italy and Spain were the sources of the acute and convalescent COVID-19 samples.

There are 18 residues in the CDR3. The germline V gene has CDR1 LGHNA and CDR2 YNFKEQ. V dropped 4 bases and J dropped 9; count of bases not matched to a gene: 18. How the authors handled the data: Amplification from reference gene primers served as the basis for estimated nucleated cell counts. The repertoire was sequenced with immunoSEQ multiplex PCR; TCRdb's copy has only in-frame clones and lacks some. The V and J calls and clone size come from that table; D and trimming were worked out from the DNA. The sample comprises about 150,000 clones, about 82% of which are singletons, and about 7% rests with the top ten.

Sequenced: peripheral blood. The V gene is TRBV4-2, the J gene TRBJ1-6; 7 bases fit TRBD1. The sequence was obtained from a man in his forties or fifties with active or convalescent COVID-19. The CDR3 sequence: CASSRQRTGPSAISPLHF. CDR3 bases: TGTGCCAGCAGCCGACAAAGGACAGGCCCCTCGGCGATTTCACCCCTCCACTTT.